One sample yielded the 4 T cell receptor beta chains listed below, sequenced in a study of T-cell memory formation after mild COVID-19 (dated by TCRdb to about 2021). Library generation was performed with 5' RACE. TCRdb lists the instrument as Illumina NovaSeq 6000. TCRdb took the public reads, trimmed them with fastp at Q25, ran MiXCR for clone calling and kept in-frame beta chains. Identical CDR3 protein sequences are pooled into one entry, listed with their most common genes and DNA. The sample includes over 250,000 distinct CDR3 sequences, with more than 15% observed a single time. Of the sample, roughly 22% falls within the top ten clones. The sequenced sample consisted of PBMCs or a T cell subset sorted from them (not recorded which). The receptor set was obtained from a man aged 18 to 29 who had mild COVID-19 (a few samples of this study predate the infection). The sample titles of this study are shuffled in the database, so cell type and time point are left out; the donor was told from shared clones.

CDR3 in amino acids: CASSQDPGPGGNTIYF. The CDR3 nucleotides read TGTGCCAGCAGCCAAGATCCGGGTCCGGGGGGAAACACCATATATTTT. This chain joins TRBV4-2 and TRBJ1-3; D not certain. V was cut by 0 bases and J by 4 bases, with 13 bases left in between. The V gene's germline CDR1 is LGHNA and CDR2 YNFKEQ. The CDR3 spans 16 residues.

The CDR3 is CASSEQGRTEAFF. In nucleotides, the CDR3 is TGCGCCAGCAGTGAACAGGGGCGGACTGAAGCTTTCTTT. The V call is TRBV10-2, the J call TRBJ1-1, with TRBD1 identical over 7 bases. Germline assignment: CDR1 WSHSY and CDR2 SAAADI. Trimming cost V 3 bases and J 5 bases; bases outside gene matches: 3. The CDR3 is 13 residues long.

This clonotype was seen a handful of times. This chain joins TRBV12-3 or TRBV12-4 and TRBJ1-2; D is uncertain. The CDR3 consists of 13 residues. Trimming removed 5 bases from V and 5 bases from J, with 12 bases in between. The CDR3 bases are TGTGCCAGCAGTCCCGAGGGCAGGTATGGCTACACCTTC. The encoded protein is CASSPEGRYGYTF.

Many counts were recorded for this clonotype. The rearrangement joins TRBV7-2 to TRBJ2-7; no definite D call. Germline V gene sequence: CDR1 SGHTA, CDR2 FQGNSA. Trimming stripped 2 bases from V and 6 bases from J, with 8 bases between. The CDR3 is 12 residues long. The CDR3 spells CASSLNSGEQYF. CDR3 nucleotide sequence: TGTGCCAGCAGCTTAAATTCGGGCGAGCAGTACTTC. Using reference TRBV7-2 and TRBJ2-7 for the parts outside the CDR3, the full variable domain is GAGVSQSPSNKVTEKGKDVELRCDPISGHTALYWYRQSLGQGLEFLIYFQGNSAPDKSGLPSDRFSAERTGGSVSTLTIQRTQQEDSAVYLCASSLNSGEQYFGPGTRLTVT.